This TCR beta chain derives from a study of CD8+ T cells in alopecia areata (dated by TCRdb to 2016 to 2019). About the investigation overall: The treated patients, all with moderate-to-severe alopecia areata, were enrolled in an open-label pilot trial of oral tofacitinib given at 5 to 10 mg twice daily. In treated patients, disease severity was measured using the SALT score, which gives the percentage of scalp surface area affected. RNA was obtained with the PAXgene miRNA kit for fixed scalp, the miRNeasy kit for PBMCs, and the RNeasy kit for mouse skin. immunoSEQ multiplex PCR using 35 Vbeta forward primers and 13 Jbeta reverse primers was used to amplify TCRbeta CDR3 regions. Tofacitinib was administered for 6 to 18 months, and 6 months of follow-up off drug were then conducted to assess delayed response and recurrence. Scalp clonality was compared among normal scalp (n=4), patchy alopecia areata scalp (n=8), and alopecia totalis/universalis scalp (n=8). Biopsies were taken from tofacitinib-treated patients at baseline and again at 4 and 24 weeks into treatment, and several of those patients also had a later scalp biopsy. To study T cell clonal expansion in alopecia areata, the researchers applied high-throughput TCRbeta sequencing to both the C3H/HeJ mouse model and human patients. Human TCRbeta sequencing covered scalp tissue and sorted CD4+ and CD8+ peripheral blood T cells from patchy and totalis/universalis alopecia areata patients and healthy controls. The paper's findings and limits, for the study overall: Lesional scalp, especially in alopecia totalis/universalis, showed higher clonality and more expanded CD8+ clones than normal scalp, suggesting antigenic drive. Because the treated cohort was small and had only one nonresponder, larger studies are needed to examine links between baseline CD8+ expansion and response. Resident alphabeta T cells in normal human skin are also sequenced, complicating scalp TCR repertoire analysis, unlike mouse skin dominated by gammadelta T cells. Shared TCR sequences between patients were less evident than in mice, which may be partly attributable to HLA diversity in the patient population. Tofacitinib significantly decreased scalp clonality and the number of expanded CD8+ clones among the top 100 scalp clones. During tofacitinib treatment, many expanded lesional clones stuck around in both scalp and blood, and this persistence may partly explain why relapse happens after treatment is stopped.

Taken with the paper, the label for time point translates to: four to five weeks on oral tofacitinib. Reading the label with the study, this specimen's treatment or condition is: oral pan-JAK inhibitor, 5-10 mg twice daily. Peripheral blood and lesional scalp punch biopsies were obtained from patients with alopecia areata. PBMCs were separated by density centrifugation and stained for CD3, CD4 and CD8, after which CD4+ and CD8+ T cells were sorted on a FACSAria. Libraries were built with the immunoSEQ multiplex PCR assay. RNA was extracted from all samples and reverse transcribed into cDNA, which served as template for TCR sequencing. SuperScript III was used to make first-strand cDNA, primed with a 2:1 mix of oligo-dT and random hexamers. Amplification bias was assessed with a synthetic immune receptor repertoire, and residual bias was removed computationally. Per the original workflow: Raw reads were preprocessed to remove errors, and CDR3 was defined according to IMGT conventions as the region from the conserved cysteine to phenylalanine. Clonality was computed by normalizing Shannon entropy by log2 of the number of productive unique TCRs and subtracting the result from 1. CD4 or CD8 identity of scalp clones was inferred by cross-referencing scalp TCRbeta sequences with sorted blood CD4 and CD8 repertoires. TCRdb stores this immuneACCESS table with in-frame sequences only. Part of the clones is absent; in the studies checked, under half of the shortfall reflects unresolved V genes, and no reason is known for the rest. The V and J calls and clone size are taken from that table; D and trimming were inferred from the DNA. The sample yields about 150,000 clones; nearly 55% were counted once. Clones ranked in the top ten supply approximately 15% of the sample.

Reading the germline V gene (reference sequence) gives CDR1 SEHNR and CDR2 FQNEAQ. V has 1 base trimmed and J has 2 bases trimmed; junction bases matching no gene number 2. Spanning cysteine to phenylalanine, the CDR3 consists of 14 amino acids. Of all the DNA, just the CDR3 is kept, 42 bases in frame from base 1. As regards this clone: No antigen is known for it. This could be a read error, since a much larger clone is one nucleotide away. Other DNA sequences from this sample encode an identical CDR3 as well.

This TCR was recovered from a human donor with alopecia areata. Recombination joined TRBV7-9 with TRBJ2-7; 7 junctional bases match TRBD1. Source: CD8+ T cells sorted from blood, taken at week 4, from a patient treated with tofacitinib. The CDR3 protein: CASSLGTGAYEQYF. The bases read TGTGCCAGCAGCTTAGGGACAGGAGCCTACGAGCAGTACTTC.